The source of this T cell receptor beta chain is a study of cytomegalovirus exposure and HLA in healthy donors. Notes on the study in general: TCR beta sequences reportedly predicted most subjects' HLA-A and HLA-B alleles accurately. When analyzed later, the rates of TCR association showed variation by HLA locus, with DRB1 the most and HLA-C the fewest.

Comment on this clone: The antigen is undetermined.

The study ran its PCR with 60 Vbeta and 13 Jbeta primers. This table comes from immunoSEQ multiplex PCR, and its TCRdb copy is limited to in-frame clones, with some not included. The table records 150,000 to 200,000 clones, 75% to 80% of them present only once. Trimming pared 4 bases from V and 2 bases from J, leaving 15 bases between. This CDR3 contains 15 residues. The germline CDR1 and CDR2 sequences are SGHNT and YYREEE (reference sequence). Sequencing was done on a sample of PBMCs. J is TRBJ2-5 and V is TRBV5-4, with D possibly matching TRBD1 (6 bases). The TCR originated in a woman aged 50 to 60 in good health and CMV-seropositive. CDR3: CASSQQGGMQETQYF. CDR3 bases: TGTGCCAGCAGCCAACAGGGTGGGATGCAAGAGACCCAGTACTTC.